This T cell receptor beta chain came from a study of T-cell memory formation after mild COVID-19. TCRdb reprocessed the 5' RACE reads with MiXCR, giving one entry per CDR3 protein. The table records under 350,000 distinct CDR3 sequences, about 17% of them present only once. CDR1 is SGHKS, CDR2 YYEKEE, per germline (reference sequence). Deletions cut 4 bases from V and 8 bases from J, with 15 bases between. This CDR3 has 13 amino acids. Study conclusions and caveats: Later expanders leaned CD4+, whereas clones that contracted between day 15 and 85 were balanced CD4/CD8. For second-wave clones that peaked at day 37, SARS-CoV-2 specificity went unverified. Chiefly within CM and EM were the contracting CD4+ clones; CD8+ ones were within EMRA.

This clonotype has a handful of counts. Its antigen is not known. The rearrangement links TRBV5-5 to TRBJ1-1; D gene uncertain. The receptor was derived from a man between 18 and 35 years old who had mild COVID-19 (a few samples of this study predate the infection). Cell type and time point are not known. The material sequenced was PBMCs or a T cell subset sorted from them (not recorded which). In DNA, the CDR3 is TGTGCCAGCAGCCAACATGGACGGAACGAAGCTTTCTTT. Residues: CASSQHGRNEAFF.